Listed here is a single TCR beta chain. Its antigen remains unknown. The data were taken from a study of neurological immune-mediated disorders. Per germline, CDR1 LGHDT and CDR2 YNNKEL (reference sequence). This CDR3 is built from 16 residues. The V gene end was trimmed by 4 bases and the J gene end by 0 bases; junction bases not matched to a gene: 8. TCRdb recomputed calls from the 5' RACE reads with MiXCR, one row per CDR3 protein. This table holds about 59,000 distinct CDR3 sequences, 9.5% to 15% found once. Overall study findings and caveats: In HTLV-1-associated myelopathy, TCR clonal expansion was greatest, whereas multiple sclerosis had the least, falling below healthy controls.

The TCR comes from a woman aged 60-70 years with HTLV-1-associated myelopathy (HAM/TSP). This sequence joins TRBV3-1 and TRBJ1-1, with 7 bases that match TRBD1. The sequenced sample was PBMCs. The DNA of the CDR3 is TGTGCCAGCAGCCCGGACAGGCAACGTATGAACACTGAAGCTTTCTTT. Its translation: CASSPDRQRMNTEAFF. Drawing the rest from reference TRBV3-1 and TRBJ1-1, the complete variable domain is DTAVSQTPKYLVTQMGNDKSIKCEQNLGHDTMYWYKQDSKKFLKIMFSYNNKELIINETVPNRFSPKSPDKAHLNLHINSLELGDSAVYFCASSPDRQRMNTEAFFGQGTRLTVV.